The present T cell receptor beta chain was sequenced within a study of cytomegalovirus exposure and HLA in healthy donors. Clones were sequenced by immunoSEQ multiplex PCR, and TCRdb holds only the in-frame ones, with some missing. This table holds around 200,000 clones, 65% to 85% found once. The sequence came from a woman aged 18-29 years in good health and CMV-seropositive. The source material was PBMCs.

The CDR3 protein is CASSDQVSSYEQYF. In DNA, the CDR3 is TGTGCCAGCAGTGACCAGGTTAGCTCCTACGAGCAGTACTTC. The chain links TRBV6-1 to TRBJ2-7, with unresolved D. V dropped 3 bases and J dropped 0 bases, with 9 bases sitting between them. CDR1 and CDR2 from the germline V gene are MNHNS and SASEGT. The CDR3 sequence is 14 residues long.